The 17 T cell receptor beta chains listed next were all sequenced from one sample in a study of control samples from healthy donors and cancer patients. The assay was immunoSEQ multiplex PCR, and TCRdb's table has in-frame clones only and misses some. The sample has about 120,000 clones, roughly 90% seen once. The sample was PBMCs. The receptors come from an older woman with lung cancer.

The V call is TRBV7-9, the J call TRBJ2-5; 8 bases line up with TRBD2. Germline-derived CDR1 and CDR2 are SEHNR and FQNEAQ (reference sequence). This CDR3 has 17 residues. The V gene end was trimmed by 4 bases and the J gene end by 2 bases; junction bases not matched to a gene: 12. CDR3 DNA: TGTGCCAGCAGCTCTAGTGGGCCAGCGGGGGTACAAGAGACCCAGTACTTC. This encodes CASSSSGPAGVQETQYF.

The chain has TRBV6-5 and TRBJ2-7, with a possible D match to TRBD1 (6 bases). Trimming pared 1 base from V and 2 bases from J, leaving 9 bases between. Looked up from germline, CDR1 is MNHEY and CDR2 is SVGAGI. CDR3 length: 14 residues. The CDR3 here is CASSYFRGPYEQYF. In DNA, the CDR3 is TGTGCCAGCAGTTACTTCAGGGGTCCCTACGAGCAGTACTTC.

The rearrangement uses TRBV6-5 and TRBJ2-1; D may be TRBD2 (6 bases). The CDR3 covers 14 residues. Between the trimmed V and J ends, which lost 2 bases and 5 bases, there was a span of 10 bases. Germline CDR1 and CDR2: MNHEY and SVGAGI. CDR3 DNA: TGTGCCAGCAGTTACGGCGGGGCCAACAATGAGCAGTTCTTC. Protein product: CASSYGGANNEQFF.

The genes are TRBV24-1 and TRBJ1-5; weak D call: TRBD1 (5 bases). V lost 7 bases and J 2 bases, leaving 14 bases between the germline ends. CDR1 and CDR2 (germline): KGHDR, SFDVKD. The CDR3 is 15 amino acids. CDR3 sequence: CATSDSNSGNQPQHF. The CDR3 coding sequence is TGTGCCACCAGCGACAGTAATAGTGGCAATCAGCCCCAGCATTTT.

This chain links TRBV5-1 with TRBJ1-2; D is unresolved. Trimming took 4 bases from V and 8 from J, leaving 15 bases between them. Germline V gives CDR1 SGHRS, CDR2 YFSETQ. The CDR3 has 13 residues. The CDR3 DNA sequence: TGCGCCAGCAGCCCTGACCAAACAGTGGGCTACACCTTC. It specifies CASSPDQTVGYTF. The variable domain in full, with the rest retrieved from reference TRBV5-1 and TRBJ1-2, is KAGVTQTPRYLIKTRGQQVTLSCSPISGHRSVSWYQQTPGQGLQFLFEYFSETQRNKGNFPGRFSGRQFSNSRSEMNVSTLELGDSALYLCASSPDQTVGYTFGSGTRLTVV.

CDR3 in amino acids: CASSQGYGYTF. The DNA of the CDR3 is TGTGCCAGCAGCCAGGGATATGGCTACACCTTC. The chain couples TRBV14 to TRBJ1-2; D is undetermined. The CDR3 extends over 11 amino acids. The germline V gene has CDR1 SGHDN and CDR2 FVKESK. V was cut by 3 bases and J by 5 bases, with 4 bases left in between.

J is TRBJ2-5 and V is TRBV27; the D gene is possibly TRBD2 (6 bases). V lost 5 bases and J 3 bases, leaving 19 bases between the germline ends. The CDR3 covers 16 residues. Germline values: CDR1 MNHEY, CDR2 SMNVEV (reference sequence). CDR3 nucleotide sequence: TGTGCCAGCAGTACCTATAGCGGCAGCTTTGAAGAGACCCAGTACTTC. Its protein product is CASSTYSGSFEETQYF.

V gene TRBV30 combines with J gene TRBJ1-4; D not certain. V gave up 1 base and J gave up 0 bases, with 9 bases separating them. The CDR3 spans 15 residues. CDR1 is GTSNPN and CDR2 is SVGIG in the germline V gene (reference sequence). The CDR3 loop is CAWSEGHSTNEKLFF. CDR3 nucleotide sequence: TGTGCCTGGAGTGAAGGGCACTCAACTAATGAAAAACTGTTTTTT.

This chain links TRBV18 with TRBJ1-1; D gene ambiguous. From germline, CDR1 is KGHSH and CDR2 LQKENI. V lost 0 bases and J lost 3, with 14 bases in between. CDR3 size: 16 residues. The CDR3 loop is CASSPPSAAVYTEAFF. The CDR3 nucleotides are TGTGCCAGCTCACCACCCTCAGCGGCAGTCTACACTGAAGCTTTCTTT. Complete variable domain (other parts from reference TRBV18 and TRBJ1-1): NAGVMQNPRHLVRRRGQEARLRCSPMKGHSHVYWYRQLPEEGLKFMVYLQKENIIDESGMPKERFSAEFPKEGPSILRIQQVVRGDSAAYFCASSPPSAAVYTEAFFGQGTRLTVV.

The V call is TRBV19, the J call TRBJ2-2; the D is unclear. The germline V gene has CDR1 LNHDA and CDR2 SQIVND (reference sequence). CDR3 length: 15 residues. The V end was cut by 0 bases, the J end by 6 bases, with 11 bases between. The DNA for the CDR3 is TGTGCCAGTAGTATAGAAAGGGAAAACGCCGGGGAGCTGTTTTTT. Encoded protein: CASSIERENAGELFF.

The chain couples TRBV6-5 to TRBJ1-6, with a possible D match to TRBD1 (5 bases). Trimming took 8 bases from V and 7 from J, leaving 6 bases between them. Germline V gives CDR1 MNHEY, CDR2 SVGAGI. This CDR3 has 11 residues. CDR3 loop: CASSGNSPLHF. CDR3 nucleotide sequence: TGTGCCAGCTCAGGGAATTCACCCCTCCACTTT.

CDR3 nucleotide sequence: TGTGCCAGTACACAGGGGCCCCAGCCCCAGCATTTT. This gives the protein CASTQGPQPQHF. V gene TRBV21-1 combines with J gene TRBJ1-5; whether TRBD1, the table's D call, matches the DNA was not checked. TRBV21-1 is labeled a pseudogene. The CDR3 length is 12 residues.

The V gene is TRBV10-2, the J gene TRBJ2-7; D possibly corresponds to TRBD1 (5 bases). Germline CDR1 and CDR2: WSHSY and SAAADI. Trimming left V 3 bases short and J 5 bases short, with 8 bases between. The CDR3 consists of 12 residues. CDR3 coding DNA: TGCGCCAGCAGTGACAGGGCCCACGAGCAGTACTTC. It codes for CASSDRAHEQYF.

V is TRBV7-9 and J is TRBJ2-5; TRBD1 agrees at 8 bases. V shed 4 bases, J shed 5 bases, and the junction held 9 bases outside the gene matches. CDR3 length: 15 residues. Germline CDR1 and CDR2: SEHNR and FQNEAQ (reference sequence). CDR3 in DNA: TGTGCCAGCAGCTCCCGCGGACAGGGTGTGGAGACCCAGTACTTC. Amino acid sequence: CASSSRGQGVETQYF.

This clone showed up just a few times. The chain employs TRBV19 and TRBJ2-7; D gene unclear. The CDR3 has 15 residues. V was pared by 0 bases and J by 6 bases, with 15 bases between. CDR1 LNHDA and CDR2 SQIVND come from the germline V gene (reference sequence). This CDR3 reads CASSIDLWDGLEQYF. The CDR3 DNA is TGTGCCAGTAGTATAGATCTTTGGGATGGCCTCGAGCAGTACTTC.

The V call is TRBV18, the J call TRBJ1-1; unclear D gene. Trimming cost V 0 bases and J 2 bases, with 7 bases left between them. The CDR3 is 14 amino acids. Germline V gene data show CDR1 as KGHSH and CDR2 as LQKENI. CDR3: CASSPPSSNTEAFF. The CDR3, as DNA: TGTGCCAGCTCACCACCGAGCAGTAACACTGAAGCTTTCTTT.

The CDR3 bases are TGTGCCAGCAAGGTAGGGGAGTTCCCTAAGGATGAGCAGTTCTTC. Amino acid sequence: CASKVGEFPKDEQFF. V is TRBV2 and J is TRBJ2-1; D possibly matches TRBD1 or TRBD2 (5 bases each). Germline CDR1 is SNHLY and CDR2 is FYNNEI. The CDR3 is 15 residues long. V dropped 7 bases and J dropped 8 bases, with 21 bases sitting between them.